This T cell receptor (beta chain) was sequenced for a study of Graves' ophthalmopathy and Graves' hyperthyroidism. The authors amplified TCR beta CDR3 regions from RNA transcripts. HTBI primers primed a first-round RT-PCR, and a second-round multiplex PCR followed. TCRdb called the multiplex PCR reads again in MiXCR, with one record for every CDR3 protein. This sample has just over 400,000 distinct CDR3 sequences, with 21% found just once. Overall study results and limits: Prediction of ophthalmopathy progression reached around 70% sensitivity and about 72% specificity.

Reliance was placed on clinical symptoms, serum thyroxine, TRAb, thyroid ultrasound and orbital computed tomography for diagnosis. This CDR3 is built from 14 residues. V was trimmed by 1 base and J by 4 bases, leaving 11 bases between them. This clonotype showed up many times. What it recognizes is unknown. The chain carries TRBV12-3 or TRBV12-4 and TRBJ2-7; D is unresolved. The TCR comes from a woman younger than 35 with stable Graves' hyperthyroidism. The sequenced material came from peripheral blood. CDR3 in amino acids: CASSLGLVRYEQYF. As DNA, the CDR3 is TGTGCCAGCAGTTTAGGGCTAGTTCGGTACGAGCAGTACTTC.